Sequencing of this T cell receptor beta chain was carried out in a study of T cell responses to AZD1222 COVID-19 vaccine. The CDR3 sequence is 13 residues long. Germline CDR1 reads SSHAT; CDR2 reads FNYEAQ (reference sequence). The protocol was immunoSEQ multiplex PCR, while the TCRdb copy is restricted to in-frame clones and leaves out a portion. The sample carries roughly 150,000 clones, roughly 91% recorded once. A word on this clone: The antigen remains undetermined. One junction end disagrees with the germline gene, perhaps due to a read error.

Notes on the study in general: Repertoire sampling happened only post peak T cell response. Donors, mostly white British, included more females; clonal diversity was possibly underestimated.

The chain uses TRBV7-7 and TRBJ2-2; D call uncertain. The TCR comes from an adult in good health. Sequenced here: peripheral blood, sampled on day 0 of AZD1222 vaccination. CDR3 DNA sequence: TGTGCTAGCAGCTTAGTTAATGCCGGGGAGCTGTTTTTT. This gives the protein CASSLVNAGELFF.